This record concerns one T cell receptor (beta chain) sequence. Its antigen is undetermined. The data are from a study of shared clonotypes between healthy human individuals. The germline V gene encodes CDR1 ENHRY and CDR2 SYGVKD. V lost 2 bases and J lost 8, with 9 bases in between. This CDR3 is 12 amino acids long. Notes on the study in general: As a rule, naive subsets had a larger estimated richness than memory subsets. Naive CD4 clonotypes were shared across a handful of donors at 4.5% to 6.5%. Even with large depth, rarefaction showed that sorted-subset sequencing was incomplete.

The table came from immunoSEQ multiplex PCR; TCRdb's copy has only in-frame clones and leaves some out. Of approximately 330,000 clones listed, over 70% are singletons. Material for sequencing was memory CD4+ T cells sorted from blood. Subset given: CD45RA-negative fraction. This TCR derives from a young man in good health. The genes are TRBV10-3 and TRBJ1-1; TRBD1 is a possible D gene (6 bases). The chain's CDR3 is CAISEPGQEAFF. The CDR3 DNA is TGTGCCATCAGTGAGCCCGGACAGGAAGCTTTCTTT.